Listed below are T cell receptor beta chains from one sample, sequenced in a study of blood T cells in healthy people across ages. TCRdb itself ran the 5' RACE reads through MiXCR, one entry per CDR3 protein. The sample has about 650,000 distinct CDR3 sequences; approximately 31% are singletons. Sequenced: blood. Source of these receptors: a woman aged 80 or over in good health. Each CDR3 is given with its conserved first and last residue. The order of the fields is V gene, CDR3 protein.

v_call: TRBV12-3/TRBV12-4; cdr3_aa: CASSLEWMGSPLHF
v_call: TRBV7-2; cdr3_aa: CASSPVSGGGAYEQFF
v_call: TRBV14; cdr3_aa: CASSQDWGTDYEQYF
v_call: TRBV20-1; cdr3_aa: CSASIKGNYGCTF
v_call: TRBV6-2/TRBV6-3; cdr3_aa: CASSKSAGENIQYF
v_call: TRBV5-5; cdr3_aa: CASSLADGRQETQYF
v_call: TRBV20-1; cdr3_aa: CSGDSQETQYF
v_call: TRBV10-3; cdr3_aa: CATRSSVGATDTQYF
v_call: TRBV7-8; cdr3_aa: CASSFRVGDNQPQHF
v_call: TRBV24-1; cdr3_aa: CATSVPGPLGGGEQFF
v_call: TRBV29-1; cdr3_aa: CSVPRWEVSSYNEQFF
v_call: TRBV7-2; cdr3_aa: CASSLIGDQPQHF
v_call: TRBV7-7; cdr3_aa: CASSPNTGTSEQYF
v_call: TRBV2; cdr3_aa: CASSGGGGEKLFF
v_call: TRBV15; cdr3_aa: CATRKSGGLSYEQYF
v_call: TRBV10-1; cdr3_aa: CASSESAGQGTDNEQFF
v_call: TRBV7-4; cdr3_aa: CASSSCSGSGPSTDTQYF
v_call: TRBV5-1; cdr3_aa: CASSLARVGEQFF
v_call: TRBV6-6; cdr3_aa: CASSPRAPNTEAFF
v_call: TRBV7-9; cdr3_aa: CASSLRTPFVDEQYF
v_call: TRBV20-1; cdr3_aa: CSARAPAGGQSEQFF
v_call: TRBV5-8; cdr3_aa: CASSLRREAFF
v_call: TRBV7-2; cdr3_aa: CASRAPTGDFLGRANYGYTF
v_call: TRBV5-6; cdr3_aa: CASSLELSPLHF
v_call: TRBV18; cdr3_aa: CASSMASPPDTQYF
v_call: TRBV7-2; cdr3_aa: CASSLGGGGETQYF
v_call: TRBV15; cdr3_aa: CATSRDGVEAFF
v_call: TRBV5-6; cdr3_aa: CASTRRGTGWNTEAFF
v_call: TRBV2; cdr3_aa: CASWTGGEKLFF
v_call: TRBV28; cdr3_aa: CASSYWTGNTGELFF
v_call: TRBV10-3; cdr3_aa: CAISADLQNSGNTIYF
v_call: TRBV28; cdr3_aa: CASSSLAGGAYNEQFF
v_call: TRBV6-1; cdr3_aa: CASRGITLNTGAFF
v_call: TRBV20-1; cdr3_aa: CSARGIGVREAFF
v_call: TRBV6-6; cdr3_aa: CASSKNGQPVSTYTF
v_call: TRBV4-1; cdr3_aa: CASSPAPSRTGTYEQYF
v_call: TRBV7-3; cdr3_aa: CASSGRKNTEAFF
v_call: TRBV7-9; cdr3_aa: CASGVLARANYGYTF
v_call: TRBV20-1; cdr3_aa: CSASSPNYNEQFF
v_call: TRBV9; cdr3_aa: CASSGGQSEAFF
v_call: TRBV29-1; cdr3_aa: CSVEEGYQETQYF
v_call: TRBV5-1; cdr3_aa: CASSAGAGDANEQFF